The TCR beta chain under discussion was sequenced for a study of human T cells and chemical hapten exposure. Regarding the study as a whole: DPC sensitization produced no change in TCRs with frequency above 1 in 1000.

Concerning this clonotype: Its antigen is unidentified.

Library preparation tagged each individual cDNA molecule with a unique molecular identifier. TCRdb reanalysed the 5' RACE reads using MiXCR and keeps one entry per CDR3 protein. The table shows 70,000 to 85,000 distinct CDR3 sequences, with more than 15% occurring only once. This CDR3 spans 15 amino acids. Per germline, CDR1 LGHNA and CDR2 YSLEER. Trimming took off 0 bases at V and 1 base at J, with 6 bases between the two ends. Blood, whole and unfractionated, served as the source for total RNA extraction. The chain employs TRBV4-3 and TRBJ2-2; D not resolved. The receptor was derived from a female donor in good health. CDR3 in amino acids: CASSQDFRNTGELFF. CDR3 nucleotides: TGCGCCAGCAGCCAAGATTTCAGGAACACCGGGGAGCTGTTTTTT.